This T cell receptor (beta chain) was retrieved from a study of identical twins (dated by TCRdb to the mid-2010s). Turning to the overall study: The study deep-sequenced TCR alpha and beta repertoires from monozygotic twins, unrelated adults of various ages and cord blood to test whether fetal clonotypes persist. To rule out contamination, replicate twin experiments were performed at different times with different library preparation protocols. What the authors observed across the whole study: Because the same donors could not be followed over many years, the conclusions relied on cross-sectional statistical analysis. Invariant T cells such as MAIT and iNKT could partly confound zero-insertion analyses, though diverse VJ usage argued against this for most clonotypes. Excess twin sharing in beta out-of-frame sequences was weaker because fewer shared sequences lowered the signal-to-noise ratio. Recombination models systematically underestimated out-of-frame TCR alpha sharing in monozygotic twins but agreed with sharing between unrelated individuals. Abundant cord blood beta clonotypes carried fewer insertions; young adult naive repertoires showed a weaker similar trend, while memory repertoires showed none. Compared with coincidental sharing between unrelated individuals, out-of-frame TCR alpha sequences shared between twins showed an excess of sequences with low generation probability.

To prepare the library, 5' RACE was applied. The instrument was an Illumina HiSeq 2000. Template switching introduced a universal primer binding site; the final cDNA contained a unique molecular identifier, enabling accurate counting of TCR cDNA molecules. First-strand cDNA for TCR alpha and beta chains was synthesized from specific primers in the conserved constant-segment region. To control for contamination, every cDNA library carried two barcodes: a SMART-Mk sample barcode plus Illumina barcodes. TruSeq adapter sequences, together with Illumina sample barcodes, were added in two successive PCR steps. The TCR alpha and beta cDNA libraries were sequenced on the Illumina HiSeq platform using custom primers. For the original study's pipeline: Raw reads were processed with MiGEC to extract unique molecular identifiers, and MiXCR was used to determine CDR3 positions. Recombination models were inferred per individual with the repgenHMM and IGoR tools using an EM algorithm. The tcR package in R was used for shared clonotype analysis, with sharing normalized by the product of cloneset sizes. To study raw recombination free of thymic and clonal selection effects, out-of-frame nonproductive sequences were analyzed. TCRdb took the public reads, trimmed them with fastp at Q25, ran MiXCR for clone calling and kept in-frame beta chains. Rows matching on CDR3 protein sequence are summarized as one entry with the most common DNA and genes. The V and J calls reflect TCRdb's pipeline rather than the authors' work. Across this sample there are under 300,000 distinct CDR3 sequences, with around 15% seen only once. The leading ten clones occupy approximately 8.2% of the sample.

CDR1 and CDR2 (SGHTA, FQGNSA) derive from the germline V gene. V loses 1 base, J loses 5 bases, and the germline ends lie 12 bases apart. Measured from the cysteine to the phenylalanine, the CDR3 is 14 residues long. The sequence is cut down to CDR3 DNA, 42 bases in frame from base 1. About this clonotype: What antigen it recognizes has not been identified. Base quality data are lacking; no much larger clone is found one base away.

Every donor was a healthy Caucasian. Miltenyi CD45RO+ enrichment and human naive T-cell isolation kits were used to isolate memory (CD45RO+) and naive T cells from PBMC. The sequenced material came from memory (CD45RO+) T cells sorted from blood. Interpreted using the paper, the cell subset or site label stands for: CD45RO+ enriched T cells. The TCR was taken from a woman aged 18-29 years in good health. The chain joins TRBV7-2 to TRBJ2-7, with a tentative D gene TRBD1 over 6 matching bases. The CDR3 is CASSLGDTADEQYF. DNA sequence: TGTGCCAGCAGCTTAGGGGACACCGCCGACGAGCAGTACTTC.